This T cell receptor beta chain appears in the sequencing data of a study of T cell responses to AZD1222 COVID-19 vaccine (TCRdb year 2021). For the wider study: TCR sequencing was performed for 230 to 250 trial participants, of whom about 200 were given two doses of AZD1222 and approximately 25 were given two doses of MenACWY control vaccine. Trial participants were enrolled by age into subgroups of 18-55, 56-69 and 70-plus years, and 148, 28 and 57 TCR-sequenced participants, respectively, were included in these subgroups.

Interpreted using the paper, the time point label stands for: about 28 days (+/-7) after the second vaccine dose. Because spike-specific TCR depth and breadth did not differ between the two schedules, AZD1222 recipients who got a second dose at roughly 4 weeks were pooled with those who got a second dose at roughly 12 weeks. Vaccinee samples came from UK trials COV001 and COV002, including a single-blind randomized controlled phase 2/3 trial of AZD1222 (ChAdOx1 nCoV-19) in healthy adults. Trial participant PBMC samples were collected at day 0 and day 28 after the second dose for TCRbeta chain sequencing. General findings and caveats noted by the study authors: Vaccine-associated CD4 TCRs spanned the whole spike protein, with dominant responses in regions 160-218 and 743-854. Participants were mostly white British and included more females than males, and it was suggested by the authors that clonal diversity may have been underestimated. Because no day 14 peak-response samples were available, the repertoires could be characterized only after the peak T cell response. Only six or seven AZD1222 recipients were SARS-CoV-2 seropositive at baseline, limiting conclusions about previously exposed vaccinees. The 56-69-year group was small, and its depth increase did not reach significance, likely because of low power. Spike-specific TCR breadth and depth rose significantly after two AZD1222 doses compared with day 0 and with MenACWY recipients. Reportedly, almost half of the unique spike-specific TCRs recognized epitopes lying outside the regions that are mutated in the B.1.351 and B.1.1.7 variants.

According to the germline V gene, CDR1 reads MGHRA and CDR2 reads YSYEKL. The CDR3 runs 18 residues from the cysteine to the phenylalanine. Of all the DNA, just the CDR3 is kept, 54 bases in frame from base 1. Trimming takes 0 bases off V and 3 bases off J; junction bases not matched to a gene: 10. As concerns this clone: Its antigen remains undetermined. Within one base of it there is no much larger clone, and no base qualities were kept.

The CDR3 regions of human TCRbeta chains were analyzed by immunosequencing. The published analysis was carried out like this. TCRs in the repertoires were matched against a reference library of SARS-CoV-2-specific TCRs that had been generated with the MIRA antigen-specificity platform. Breadth meant the fraction of unique TCRs that were SARS-CoV-2-associated, whereas depth meant the fraction of total T cells that were SARS-CoV-2-associated. Using the MIRA data, each spike-specific TCR was assigned both to the spike region to which the TCR was reactive and to a CD4 or CD8 class. Log10-transformed breadth and depth values were compared by one-way ANOVA with Sidak's multiple comparisons tests. Held by TCRdb, this immuneACCESS table contains in-frame sequences only and omits some clones. Under half of the omission traces to an unresolved V gene where checked; the cause of the rest is unknown. The DNA was the basis for D and trimming; V, J and clone size are from that table. Recorded for this sample are around 81,000 clones; approximately 90% of them occurred a single time. The ten largest account for 8% of the sample.

This TCR derives from an adult who received the AZD1222 COVID-19 vaccine. The V and J segments used are TRBV4-1 and TRBJ1-3; 8 central bases correspond to TRBD1. This specimen was peripheral blood, taken 28 days after the second AZD1222 dose. CDR3 loop: CASSQDRQGAVVGNTIYF. The nucleotide sequence reads as follows: TGCGCCAGCAGCCAAGATCGGCAGGGGGCGGTTGTTGGAAACACCATATATTTT.